Presented here are 23 T cell receptor beta chains from one specimen sequenced in a study of blood T cell repertoires in COVID-19. The table came from immunoSEQ multiplex PCR; TCRdb's copy has only in-frame clones and leaves some out. The sample records around 200,000 clones, roughly nine tenths being singletons. The sample consisted of peripheral blood. The source is a man in his 70s with active or convalescent COVID-19.

The gene calls are TRBV7-2 and TRBJ1-2; D is undetermined. Looked up from germline, CDR1 is SGHTA and CDR2 is FQGNSA. The V and J ends lost 2 bases and 4 bases respectively, with 17 bases between them. The CDR3 is 16 amino acids. The CDR3 protein is CASSLTVSGESYGYTF. As DNA, the CDR3 is TGTGCCAGCAGCTTAACGGTTAGTGGAGAATCCTATGGCTACACCTTC.

The J gene is TRBJ1-2, the V gene TRBV5-1; perhaps TRBD1 as D (6 bases). The CDR3 has 16 residues. Per the germline V gene, CDR1 is SGHRS and CDR2 is YFSETQ. Trimming took off 2 bases at V and 0 bases at J, with 14 bases between the two ends. The CDR3 nucleotides are TGCGCCAGCAGCTTAGGAACAGGGCGGACTAACTATGGCTACACCTTC. Translation gives CASSLGTGRTNYGYTF.

The V call is TRBV11-2, the J call TRBJ2-2; the match to TRBD1 covers 8 bases. V shed 6 bases and J 3 bases; nucleotides not matched to a gene: 0. Looked up from germline, CDR1 is SGHAT and CDR2 is FQNNGV. The CDR3 loop spans 13 amino acids. In nucleotides, the CDR3 is TGTGCCAGCAGGACAGGGGACACCGGGGAGCTGTTTTTT. Translating it yields CASRTGDTGELFF.

This clone was detected only once. This chain connects TRBV19 to TRBJ2-5; the match to TRBD2 covers 14 bases. Trimming took 3 bases from V and 1 from J; bases not matched to a gene: 4. Germline CDR1 LNHDA, CDR2 SQIVND (reference sequence). CDR3 size: 17 residues. The CDR3 is CASSMGGLAGAQETQYF. The CDR3 DNA follows: TGTGCCAGTAGTATGGGGGGACTAGCGGGAGCCCAAGAGACCCAGTACTTC. The variable domain in full, completed from reference TRBV19 and TRBJ2-5, reads DGGITQSPKYLFRKEGQNVTLSCEQNLNHDAMYWYRQDPGQGLRLIYYSQIVNDFQKGDIAEGYSVSREKKESFPLTVTSAQKNPTAFYLCASSMGGLAGAQETQYFGPGTRLLVL.

V is TRBV6-2 or TRBV6-3 and J is TRBJ2-5; the D gene is possibly TRBD1 (5 bases). Per germline, CDR1 MNHEY and CDR2 SVGEGT. This CDR3 contains 13 residues. Trimming took 5 bases from V and 7 from J, leaving 14 bases between them. Here the CDR3 DNA reads TGTGCCAGCAGTCGTACAGGTGGACGGACCCAGTACTTC. It codes for CASSRTGGRTQYF.

The rearrangement links TRBV18 to TRBJ2-1; 8 bases are shared with TRBD2. After removal of 3 bases from V and 5 bases from J, the junction contained 6 bases not matched to a gene. The CDR3 is 15 residues long. The germline gives CDR1 KGHSH, CDR2 LQKENI. CDR3 sequence (DNA): TGTGCCAGCTCACCGGGAGGCGGGGGGAACAATGAGCAGTTCTTC. Amino acids: CASSPGGGGNNEQFF.

The chain links TRBV29-1 to TRBJ1-1, with D maybe TRBD1 (5 bases). The CDR3 covers 15 residues. Trimming took off 1 base at V and 0 bases at J, with 12 bases between the two ends. Germline-derived CDR1 and CDR2 are SQVTM and ANQGSEA. The CDR3 here is CSVEGGEEMNTEAFF. Written as DNA, the CDR3 is TGCAGCGTTGAAGGAGGGGAGGAAATGAACACTGAAGCTTTCTTT. Combining the CDR3 with reference TRBV29-1 and TRBJ1-1 gives the whole variable domain SAVISQKPSRDICQRGTSLTIQCQVDSQVTMMFWYRQQPGQSLTLIATANQGSEATYESGFVIDKFPISRPNLTFSTLTVSNMSPEDSSIYLCSVEGGEEMNTEAFFGQGTRLTVV.

A single count supports this clone. J is TRBJ2-3 and V is TRBV4-3, with 7 bases lining up with TRBD1. This CDR3 comprises 16 residues. From germline, CDR1 is LGHNA and CDR2 YSLEER. The V gene end was trimmed by 5 bases and the J gene end by 6 bases; junction bases not matched to a gene: 14. This chain's CDR3 is CASSSNRGPSTDTQYF. In DNA form, the CDR3 reads TGCGCCAGCAGCTCTAACAGGGGACCCAGTACCGATACGCAGTATTTT.

V usage is TRBV12-3 or TRBV12-4 and J usage is TRBJ1-1; D unresolved. The CDR3 sequence is 13 residues long. Trimming removed 6 bases from V and 1 base from J, with 9 bases in between. This CDR3 reads CASSAPWNTEAFF. CDR3 DNA sequence: TGTGCCAGCAGCGCGCCTTGGAACACTGAAGCTTTCTTT.

The rearrangement joins TRBV28 to TRBJ1-1; the D is unclear. The CDR3 runs 13 residues. The ends were cut back, 5 bases at V and 4 bases at J, with 11 bases in the middle. Per germline, CDR1 MDHEN and CDR2 SYDVKM. CDR3 in amino acids: CASSKGGSTEAFF. The DNA of the CDR3 is TGTGCCAGCAGTAAGGGCGGGAGCACTGAAGCTTTCTTT. Looking up the rest from reference TRBV28 and TRBJ1-1 gives the full variable domain: DVKVTQSSRYLVKRTGEKVFLECVQDMDHENMFWYRQDPGLGLRLIYFSYDVKMKEKGDIPEGYSVSREKKERFSLILESASTNQTSMYLCASSKGGSTEAFFGQGTRLTVV.

The V gene is TRBV7-9, the J gene TRBJ1-1; the D is unclear. Looked up from germline, CDR1 is SEHNR and CDR2 is FQNEAQ (reference sequence). The CDR3 consists of 14 residues. Trimming took 2 bases from V and 6 from J, leaving 13 bases between them. This CDR3 reads CASSLTQQLAEAFF. Written as DNA, the CDR3 is TGTGCCAGCAGCTTAACACAACAGCTCGCTGAAGCTTTCTTT.

The chain employs TRBV5-1 and TRBJ2-7, with 12 bases identical to TRBD1. The CDR3 has 16 residues. Trimming cost V 1 base and J 5 bases; bases outside gene matches: 7. Germline V gives CDR1 SGHRS, CDR2 YFSETQ. The CDR3 region is CASSLLGTGGEDEQYF. CDR3 bases: TGCGCCAGCAGCTTGCTAGGGACAGGGGGCGAGGACGAGCAGTACTTC.

This clone was found once. This chain uses TRBV14 with TRBJ1-1; unclear D gene. Deletions cut 1 base from V and 3 bases from J, with 6 bases between. Germline CDR1 is SGHDN and CDR2 is FVKESK. This CDR3 has 13 residues. The CDR3 here is CASSQVTHTEAFF. The CDR3 nucleotides read TGTGCCAGCAGCCAAGTGACACACACTGAAGCTTTCTTT.

The chain links TRBV5-1 to TRBJ2-7; D is possibly TRBD1 (6 bases). Germline CDR1 is SGHRS and CDR2 is YFSETQ. Between the trimmed V and J ends, which lost 1 base and 6 bases, there was a span of 23 bases. The CDR3 extends over 17 amino acids. CDR3 in amino acids: CASSLNPGIGTPSEQYF. CDR3 nucleotides: TGCGCCAGCAGCTTGAATCCCGGGATCGGGACACCCTCCGAGCAGTACTTC.

V gene TRBV5-5 combines with J gene TRBJ1-5; 9 bases map to TRBD1. Germline V gene lookup returns CDR1 SGHKS and CDR2 YYEKEE (reference sequence). Losses at the gene ends were 5 bases for V and 4 bases for J; bases not matched to a gene: 13. There are 17 residues in the CDR3. The CDR3 region is CASRQSLSGTGNQPQHF. The CDR3 nucleotides are TGTGCCAGCAGACAAAGTTTGTCCGGGACAGGGAATCAGCCCCAGCATTTT.

The chain is built from TRBV30 and TRBJ2-3; TRBD2 matches at 9 bases. The CDR3 extends over 16 amino acids. V shed 2 bases and J 5 bases; nucleotides not matched to a gene: 11. Germline V gene lookup returns CDR1 GTSNPN and CDR2 SVGIG (reference sequence). The CDR3 is CAWSWGTSSVRDTQYF. DNA for the CDR3: TGTGCCTGGAGTTGGGGGACTAGCTCAGTCAGAGATACGCAGTATTTT.

V is TRBV30 and J is TRBJ2-2; D may be TRBD1 (5 bases). CDR3 size: 15 residues. Germline V gene lookup returns CDR1 GTSNPN and CDR2 SVGIG (reference sequence). Trimming took off 1 base at V and 2 bases at J, with 11 bases between the two ends. The DNA for the CDR3 is TGTGCCTGGAGTGAAGGGGCCTTAAACACCGGGGAGCTGTTTTTT. Its translation: CAWSEGALNTGELFF.

A remark on this clone: This specimen includes other DNA sequences encoding the same CDR3. The V call is TRBV5-1, the J call TRBJ1-3; 7 bases are a match to TRBD1. CDR1 and CDR2 (germline): SGHRS, YFSETQ. The junction had 3 bases not matched to a gene; V was cut back by 0 bases and J by 3 bases. The CDR3 covers 15 residues. The CDR3 DNA sequence: TGCGCCAGCAGCTTGGGCCAGGGGGATGGAAACACCATATATTTT. The encoded protein is CASSLGQGDGNTIYF.

The V and J genes are TRBV18 and TRBJ1-4; 10 bases are shared with TRBD1. CDR3 length: 16 residues. Germline CDR1 reads KGHSH; CDR2 reads LQKENI. The ends lost 6 bases at V and 7 bases at J; junction bases unmatched: 11. This CDR3 is CASSGGQGRRAEKLFF. The CDR3 nucleotides read TGTGCCAGCTCGGGGGGACAGGGGCGTCGGGCTGAAAAACTGTTTTTT. The variable domain in full, with the rest retrieved from reference TRBV18 and TRBJ1-4, is NAGVMQNPRHLVRRRGQEARLRCSPMKGHSHVYWYRQLPEEGLKFMVYLQKENIIDESGMPKERFSAEFPKEGPSILRIQQVVRGDSAAYFCASSGGQGRRAEKLFFGSGTQLSVL.

The rearrangement links TRBV30 to TRBJ1-1, with 8 bases that match TRBD1. From germline, CDR1 is GTSNPN and CDR2 SVGIG (reference sequence). V was clipped by 7 bases and J by 0 bases; unmatched bases: 7. The CDR3 has 14 amino acids. CDR3 sequence (DNA): TGTGCCTCGAAGGCACAGGGGGTGAACACTGAAGCTTTCTTT. Its translation is CASKAQGVNTEAFF. The full variable domain, in which reference TRBV30 and TRBJ1-1 provide the parts outside the CDR3, is SQTIHQWPATLVQPVGSPLSLECTVEGTSNPNLYWYRQAAGRGLQLLFYSVGIGQISSEVPQNLSASRPQDRQFILSSKKLLLSDSGFYLCASKAQGVNTEAFFGQGTRLTVV.

The chain uses TRBV5-5 and TRBJ1-2; weak D call: TRBD1 (5 bases). CDR3 length equals 15 residues. CDR1 and CDR2 from the germline V gene are SGHKS and YYEKEE (reference sequence). The V gene lost 0 bases and the J gene lost 1 base, with 10 bases spanning the gap. This CDR3 reads CASSLVGEGNYGYTF. As DNA, the CDR3 is TGTGCCAGCAGCTTGGTGGGGGAGGGTAACTATGGCTACACCTTC.

V usage is TRBV18 and J usage is TRBJ1-2; D is ambiguous. Germline loops: CDR1 KGHSH, CDR2 LQKENI. The V end was cut by 3 bases, the J end by 0 bases, with 14 bases between. This CDR3 is built from 16 residues. CDR3 in amino acids: CASSPWTITSNYGYTF. CDR3 DNA: TGTGCCAGCTCACCCTGGACTATAACCTCTAACTATGGCTACACCTTC.

This sequence joins TRBV14 and TRBJ2-2, with TRBD1 matching over 8 bases. The V and J ends lost 7 bases and 4 bases, in that order; junction bases with no gene match: 11. This CDR3 has 16 amino acids. Germline CDR1 SGHDN, CDR2 FVKESK. The CDR3 is CASTTGQGAITGELFF. The CDR3 bases are TGTGCCAGCACCACTGGGCAGGGGGCTATCACCGGGGAGCTGTTTTTT.